This TCR beta chain was sequenced in a study of blood T cell repertoires in COVID-19. Overall study: Some COVID-19 samples were acute and others convalescent; all came from the United States, Italy and Spain. The analysed material was cDNA or gDNA that came from T cells, B-cell-depleted T cells, or PBMCs.

Seattle patients were enrolled during active infection and followed longitudinally. The method was immunoSEQ multiplex PCR; TCRdb's version includes in-frame clones alone and lacks a portion of them. The data show about 95,000 clones, roughly 76% seen once. Sequences were obtained from peripheral blood. This clonotype was obtained from a man older than 75 with COVID-19, enrolled during active disease.

DNA for the CDR3: TGTGCCACCAGCAGAGAGGGCACCATAAAAAACATTCAGTACTTC. Protein product: CATSREGTIKNIQYF. The J gene is TRBJ2-4, the V gene TRBV15; D ambiguous. The CDR3 is made up of 15 amino acids. CDR1 is LNHNV, CDR2 YYDKDF, per germline (reference sequence). V lost 0 bases, J lost 4 bases, and 10 bases lay in between.